Following are 31 T cell receptor beta chains from one sample sequenced in a study of spatial heterogeneity in lung cancer. The sample's time point: sample taken at primary tumor resection. The sequenced material consisted of unsorted whole RNA from tumor, nontumor lung or frozen PBMC. One entry per CDR3 protein results from TCRdb running MiXCR on the 5' RACE reads. There are some 87,000 distinct CDR3 sequences in the sample; approximately 8.2% occur only once, and less than 9% lies in the top ten. The specimen was PBMCs, collected at surgery. The receptors stem from a male donor with early-stage non-small cell lung cancer.

The chain couples TRBV29-1 to TRBJ1-4, with 9 bases that match TRBD1. Germline values: CDR1 SQVTM, CDR2 ANQGSEA. The V segment lost 1 base and the J segment 10 bases; nucleotides outside the gene matches: 4. This CDR3 comprises 13 residues. The CDR3 bases are TGCAGCGTTGAAGGGGACAGGGATGGAAAACTGTTTTTT. As protein: CSVEGDRDGKLFF.

This clonotype was counted between two and nine times. The gene calls are TRBV28 and TRBJ2-2; 9 bases align to TRBD1. This CDR3 has 15 residues. V was pared by 6 bases and J by 3 bases, with 5 bases of the junction left unmatched. Germline CDR1 and CDR2: MDHEN and SYDVKM. CDR3: CASSPDRGDTGELFF. The CDR3 DNA reads TGTGCCAGCAGCCCTGACAGGGGGGACACCGGGGAGCTGTTTTTT.

V and J are TRBV28 and TRBJ2-1; 7 bases are shared with TRBD2. The V segment lost 10 bases and the J segment 10 bases; nucleotides outside the gene matches: 16. The germline gives CDR1 MDHEN, CDR2 SYDVKM. This CDR3 region has 14 residues. CDR3 protein: CAILSGLSTREQFF. The CDR3 nucleotides are TGTGCCATCCTTAGCGGGTTGAGCACTCGGGAGCAGTTCTTC. The full variable domain, with the rest looked up from reference TRBV28 and TRBJ2-1, is DVKVTQSSRYLVKRTGEKVFLECVQDMDHENMFWYRQDPGLGLRLIYFSYDVKMKEKGDIPEGYSVSREKKERFSLILESASTNQTSMYLCAILSGLSTREQFFGPGTRLTVL.

The V and J genes are TRBV20-1 and TRBJ2-7; 11 bases are a match to TRBD1. This CDR3 contains 13 residues. Germline loops: CDR1 DFQATT, CDR2 SNEGSKA (reference sequence). V was pared by 3 bases and J by 5 bases, with 3 bases of the junction left unmatched. CDR3 residues: CSASWTGGDEQYF. The CDR3 DNA reads as TGCAGTGCTAGTTGGACAGGGGGCGACGAGCAGTACTTC.

In this sample, this clonotype turned up many times. The V call is TRBV28, the J call TRBJ2-4; 7 nucleotides agree with TRBD2. Trimming cost V 10 bases and J 0 bases; bases outside gene matches: 6. The CDR3 runs to 14 residues. Per germline, CDR1 MDHEN and CDR2 SYDVKM. CDR3 sequence reads: CATSGGGAKNIQYF. Here the CDR3 DNA reads TGTGCCACCTCGGGCGGGGGAGCCAAAAACATTCAGTACTTC.

This clonotype has at least ten counts. The chain recombines TRBV7-9 with TRBJ1-6, with D uncertain. The V and J ends lost 4 bases and 11 bases respectively, with 12 bases between them. The CDR3 totals 13 residues. In germline, CDR1 is SEHNR, CDR2 FQNEAQ (reference sequence). The CDR3 region is CASSSDDSAPLHF. DNA for the CDR3: TGTGCCAGCAGCTCAGACGATTCGGCACCCCTCCACTTT.

Note on this clonotype: A much larger clone lies one base from this, so it may be a read error. The chain carries TRBV6-1 and TRBJ2-7; D is undetermined. V was shortened by 1 base and J by 3 bases, with 7 bases between the two germline ends. Germline loops: CDR1 MNHNS, CDR2 SASEGT. The CDR3 consists of 13 residues. The CDR3 sequence is CASSEVAHYEQYF. In DNA form, the CDR3 reads TGTGCCAGCAGTGAAGTTGCGCACTACGAGCAGTACTTC.

The chain recombines TRBV28 with TRBJ2-3; D unresolved. V was shortened by 4 bases and J by 5 bases, with 7 bases between the two germline ends. Germline lookup yields CDR1 MDHEN and CDR2 SYDVKM. The CDR3 runs to 12 residues. CDR3 sequence reads: CASSSLKDTQYF. The DNA of the CDR3 is TGTGCCAGCAGTTCCCTGAAAGATACGCAGTATTTT. The full variable domain, rest sourced from reference TRBV28 and TRBJ2-3, is DVKVTQSSRYLVKRTGEKVFLECVQDMDHENMFWYRQDPGLGLRLIYFSYDVKMKEKGDIPEGYSVSREKKERFSLILESASTNQTSMYLCASSSLKDTQYFGPGTRLTVL.

There are a few counts of this clonotype. The rearrangement uses TRBV12-3 or TRBV12-4 and TRBJ1-1; D gene unclear. The CDR3 extends over 11 amino acids. Trimming pared 5 bases from V and 4 bases from J, leaving 5 bases between. In nucleotides, the CDR3 is TGTGCCAGCAGTGCGAGCACTGAAGCTTTCTTT. Translating it yields CASSASTEAFF.

This clonotype was counted ten times or more. The chain links TRBV10-3 to TRBJ2-7, with D unresolved. The V end lost 1 base, the J end lost 3 bases, and 16 bases lay between the germline ends. This CDR3 is 16 amino acids long. Per the germline V gene, CDR1 is ENHRY and CDR2 is SYGVKD. CDR3 region: CAISEFGMAGRYEQYF. For the CDR3, the DNA is TGTGCCATCAGTGAGTTTGGGATGGCAGGTCGCTACGAGCAGTACTTC.

This clonotype was recorded at least ten times. The gene calls are TRBV29-1 and TRBJ2-2, with D unclear. Looked up from germline, CDR1 is SQVTM and CDR2 is ANQGSEA. CDR3 length: 11 amino acids. The germline V and J ends were trimmed by 7 bases and 5 bases, with 8 bases remaining between them. In DNA form, the CDR3 reads TGCAGCGCCTGGACGACCGGGGAGCTGTTTTTT. It translates to CSAWTTGELFF.

J is TRBJ2-5 and V is TRBV25-1; 7 nucleotides agree with TRBD1. Germline trimming cut 5 bases from V and 4 bases from J; bases unmatched to any gene: 10. Germline V CDR1 and CDR2: MGHDK, SYGVNS. This CDR3 region has 15 residues. The CDR3 nucleotides read TGTGCCAGCAGTACTACACTAGGGGGCGGAGAGACCCAGTACTTC. Translated, it gives CASSTTLGGGETQYF.

A few counts support this clonotype. V and J are TRBV20-1 and TRBJ2-1, with 8 bases fitting TRBD1. The CDR3 has 13 residues. Germline V gives CDR1 DFQATT, CDR2 SNEGSKA (reference sequence). V shed 3 bases and J 9 bases; nucleotides not matched to a gene: 7. CDR3 sequence: CSASRQGRLEQFF. As DNA, the CDR3 is TGCAGTGCTAGTCGACAGGGGCGACTTGAGCAGTTCTTC.

This clonotype was detected only once. CDR3 sequence reads: CASSLGSRGAKNEKLFF. The CDR3 DNA sequence: TGTGCCAGCAGCTTAGGGTCCCGGGGGGCGAAAAATGAAAAACTGTTTTTT. This chain links TRBV7-2 with TRBJ1-4; tentative D call: TRBD1 (6 bases). Germline V gene data show CDR1 as SGHTA and CDR2 as FQGNSA. The CDR3 is 17 residues long. The V gene lost 1 base and the J gene lost 5 bases, with 17 bases spanning the gap.

There are many counts of this clonotype. The J gene is TRBJ2-7, the V gene TRBV3-1; 8 bases are shared with TRBD2. The length of the CDR3 is 14 residues. Germline values: CDR1 LGHDT, CDR2 YNNKEL (reference sequence). V was pared by 1 base and J by 2 bases, with 1 base of the junction left unmatched. The CDR3 DNA reads as TGTGCCAGCAGCCAAGGACTAGCGACCTACGAGCAGTACTTC. It is translated as CASSQGLATYEQYF.

This clonotype was seen ten or more times. V usage is TRBV20-1 and J usage is TRBJ1-1; possibly TRBD1 for D (6 bases). This CDR3 has 15 residues. Trimming cost V 2 bases and J 6 bases, with 19 bases left between them. Per germline, CDR1 DFQATT and CDR2 SNEGSKA (reference sequence). CDR3 bases: TGCAGTGCTAGAAGTCCTGACTCCGGGGGCCCTGAAGCTTTCTTT. Amino acids: CSARSPDSGGPEAFF.

This clonotype was recorded a few times. The V gene is TRBV9, the J gene TRBJ1-2; 8 bases are shared with TRBD1. Germline V gene lookup returns CDR1 SGDLS and CDR2 YYNGEE. V lost 4 bases, J lost 6 bases, and 8 bases stayed unmatched. The CDR3 is made up of 14 amino acids. The CDR3 DNA sequence: TGTGCCAGCAGCCCAGGACAGGGTCTGGATGGCTACACCTTC. Translated: CASSPGQGLDGYTF.

This clonotype was seen more than once but under ten times. CDR3 loop: CASSEGPPWLGELFF. The DNA of the CDR3 is TGTGCCAGCAGCGAAGGACCCCCTTGGCTCGGGGAGCTGTTTTTT. The rearrangement joins TRBV7-2 to TRBJ2-2; D is undetermined. The CDR3 is made up of 15 amino acids. V lost 5 bases and J 7 bases, leaving 17 bases between the germline ends. Looked up from germline, CDR1 is SGHTA and CDR2 is FQGNSA.

This clonotype was observed at least ten times. The chain uses TRBV19 and TRBJ1-1; D is ambiguous. CDR3 size: 12 residues. The V end lost 6 bases, the J end lost 4 bases, and 9 bases lay between the germline ends. Per germline, CDR1 LNHDA and CDR2 SQIVND (reference sequence). CDR3 amino acids: CASRVGSTEAFF. The CDR3 DNA is TGTGCCAGTAGGGTAGGGAGCACTGAAGCTTTCTTT.

This clonotype occurred many times. This sequence joins TRBV9 and TRBJ1-4; possibly TRBD1 for D (5 bases). CDR1 is SGDLS and CDR2 is YYNGEE in the germline V gene. The CDR3 has 16 amino acids. With 3 bases removed from V and 0 bases from J, the gap between germline ends came to 12 bases. As DNA, the CDR3 is TGTGCCAGCAGCGCGCTGGGGGGGTCAACTAATGAAAAACTGTTTTTT. This gives the protein CASSALGGSTNEKLFF.

The sample holds a few counts of this clonotype. The V call is TRBV23-1, the J call TRBJ2-5, with no clear D. TRBV23-1 is an ORF for which the function is uncertain. Trimming cost V 0 bases and J 4 bases, with 9 bases left between them. This CDR3 comprises 14 residues. The CDR3 DNA follows: TGCGCCAGCAGTCAATCGACAATGGGAGAGACCCAGTACTTC. Its protein is CASSQSTMGETQYF.

This clonotype came up many times. This chain connects TRBV4-3 to TRBJ2-1, with 10 bases aligning to TRBD1. The CDR3 has 16 amino acids. Trimming cost V 2 bases and J 1 base; bases outside gene matches: 2. The germline gives CDR1 LGHNA, CDR2 YSLEER. CDR3 bases: TGCGCCAGCAGCCAACGGACAGGGGGATCCTACAATGAGCAGTTCTTC. Protein sequence: CASSQRTGGSYNEQFF.

This clonotype showed up just a few times. CDR3 residues: CASTREGAVQPQHF. The CDR3, as DNA: TGTGCCAGCACCCGAGAGGGGGCCGTCCAGCCCCAGCATTTT. V and J are TRBV6-2 or TRBV6-3 and TRBJ1-5; TRBD1 agrees at 7 bases. The CDR3 consists of 14 residues. After removal of 7 bases from V and 7 bases from J, the junction contained 10 bases not matched to a gene. Germline lookup yields CDR1 MNHEY and CDR2 SVGEGT.

There are a few counts of this clonotype. The chain joins TRBV10-3 to TRBJ1-1; D ambiguous. The CDR3 length is 13 residues. The V end lost 2 bases, the J end lost 5 bases, and 9 bases lay between the germline ends. CDR1 and CDR2 from the germline V gene are ENHRY and SYGVKD. CDR3 sequence (DNA): TGTGCCATCAGTGAGGGGAGAGGAACTGAAGCTTTCTTT. It yields the protein CAISEGRGTEAFF.

This clonotype was detected a few times. The CDR3 coding sequence is TGTGCCAGCATGGGAGGTTTCGAATACTCCTACAATGAGCAGTTCTTC. Encoded protein: CASMGGFEYSYNEQFF. The chain combines TRBV6-2 or TRBV6-3 with TRBJ2-1; the D gene is possibly TRBD2 (6 bases). The CDR3 consists of 16 residues. Trimming took 7 bases from V and 0 from J, leaving 16 bases between them. The germline gives CDR1 MNHEY, CDR2 SVGEGT.

Worth noting for this clonotype: A much more abundant neighbour one base away suggests this may be a read error. The chain employs TRBV7-2 and TRBJ2-5; 12 nucleotides line up with TRBD2. CDR1 and CDR2 (germline): SGHTA, FQGNSA. The J segment lost 5 bases and the V segment lost 5 bases, leaving 6 bases of the junction unmatched. The CDR3 extends over 15 amino acids. CDR3 sequence: CASSPSGRVGETQYF. DNA for the CDR3: TGTGCCAGCAGCCCTAGCGGGAGGGTCGGTGAGACCCAGTACTTC.

This clonotype was seen more than once but under ten times. This rearrangement joins TRBV2 to TRBJ2-1, with D possibly matching TRBD1 (6 bases). In germline, CDR1 is SNHLY, CDR2 FYNNEI. Trimming stripped 5 bases from V and 10 bases from J, with 9 bases between. The CDR3 totals 11 residues. The CDR3 DNA sequence: TGTGCCAGCAGTCAAACAGGGGAGCAGTTCTTC. Encoded protein: CASSQTGEQFF.

This clonotype was recorded a few times. The gene calls are TRBV10-3 and TRBJ2-7, with D possibly matching TRBD2 (5 bases). Germline loops: CDR1 ENHRY, CDR2 SYGVKD. Trimming shortened V by 5 bases and J by 0 bases, and 8 bases separated the two germline ends. The CDR3 is 13 residues long. The CDR3 loop reads CAISQGSSYEQYF. DNA of the CDR3: TGTGCCATCAGTCAAGGGAGCTCCTACGAGCAGTACTTC.

This clonotype was found a few times. This chain connects TRBV7-6 to TRBJ2-7; the D gene is possibly TRBD2 (5 bases). The germline gives CDR1 SGHVS, CDR2 FNYEAQ. V dropped 6 bases and J dropped 7 bases, with 19 bases sitting between them. CDR3 length: 14 amino acids. The chain's CDR3 is CASSQSSVPGEQYF. In DNA, the CDR3 is TGTGCCAGCAGTCAAAGTTCCGTCCCGGGGGAGCAGTACTTC. Combining the CDR3 with reference TRBV7-6 and TRBJ2-7 gives the whole variable domain GAGVSQSPRYKVTKRGQDVALRCDPISGHVSLYWYRQALGQGPEFLTYFNYEAQQDKSGLPNDRFSAERPEGSISTLTIQRTEQRDSAMYRCASSQSSVPGEQYFGPGTRLTVT.

This rearrangement joins TRBV7-2 to TRBJ2-3; D possibly corresponds to TRBD2 (6 bases). The CDR3 runs 14 residues. Germline V CDR1 and CDR2: SGHTA, FQGNSA. The V end was cut by 5 bases, the J end by 2 bases, with 11 bases between. CDR3 DNA: TGTGCCAGCAGCCTTACTAGCTACACAGATACGCAGTATTTT. This codes for CASSLTSYTDTQYF.

The V gene is TRBV28, the J gene TRBJ2-7, with 10 bases that match TRBD1. The V gene end was trimmed by 5 bases and the J gene end by 6 bases; junction bases not matched to a gene: 7. This CDR3 is 14 amino acids long. Germline loops: CDR1 MDHEN, CDR2 SYDVKM. CDR3 in amino acids: CASSLGQGLSEQYF. CDR3 nucleotides: TGTGCCAGCAGTCTGGGACAGGGGTTATCCGAGCAGTACTTC.